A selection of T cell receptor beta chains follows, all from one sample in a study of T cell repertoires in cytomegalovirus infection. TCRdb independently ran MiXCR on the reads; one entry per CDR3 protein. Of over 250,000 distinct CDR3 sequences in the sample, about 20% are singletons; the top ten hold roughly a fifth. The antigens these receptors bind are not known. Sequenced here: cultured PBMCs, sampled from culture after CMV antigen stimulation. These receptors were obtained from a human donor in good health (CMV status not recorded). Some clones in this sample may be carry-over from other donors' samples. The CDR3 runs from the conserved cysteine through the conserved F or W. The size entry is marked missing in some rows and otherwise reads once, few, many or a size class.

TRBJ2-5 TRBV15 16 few CATSRSGGANQETQYF
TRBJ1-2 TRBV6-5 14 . CASSYGGSLYGYTF
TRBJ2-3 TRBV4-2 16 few CASAKTLADITDTQYF
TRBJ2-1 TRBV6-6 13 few CASSLWSYNEQFF
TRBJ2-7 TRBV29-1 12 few CSVYATGYEQYF
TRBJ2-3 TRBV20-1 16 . CSARGWAGGGRDTQYF
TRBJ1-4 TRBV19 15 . CASSGSGGLGEKLFF
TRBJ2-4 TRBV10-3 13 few CAIAGVDPNIQYF
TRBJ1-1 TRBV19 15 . CATDPTGMMNTEAFF
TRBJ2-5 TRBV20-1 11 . CSARHGETQYF
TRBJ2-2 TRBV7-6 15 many CASSSPETNTGELFF
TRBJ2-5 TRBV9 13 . CASSPGYQETQYF
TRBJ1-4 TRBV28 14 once CASRPGQEDEKLFF